This T cell receptor beta chain comes out of a study of regulatory T cells in long-lasting Graves disease. The sample holds many counts of this clonotype. The time point denotes: newly diagnosed GD, antithyroid drugs for less than 3 months. The authors made the TCR library using RNA they extracted from PBMCs. Libraries of TCR beta came from iRepertoire HTBI primers plus Arm-PCR of CDR3 regions. TCRdb re-called the multiplex PCR reads through MiXCR, storing one row per CDR3 protein. The data contain roughly 510,000 distinct CDR3 sequences, around 16% of them singletons. The same sample was also used in a study of T cells in Graves' hyperthyroidism and ophthalmopathy. This second study notes: On the basis of clinical symptoms, serum thyroxine and TRAb, thyroid ultrasound and orbital computed tomography, diagnoses were made.

The origin of this receptor is a young man with Graves disease. The sample in question was peripheral blood mononuclear cells (PBMCs), obtained at new diagnosis, from a patient treated with antithyroid drugs.

The CDR3 DNA sequence: TGCAGGGCCCTTTCTAGCGGGAGGAGCTCCTACAATGAGCAGTTCTTC. Translated, it gives CRALSSGRSSYNEQFF. The chain has TRBV20-1 and TRBJ2-1, with TRBD2 identical over 11 bases. The CDR3 is 16 amino acids. Germline CDR1 DFQATT, CDR2 SNEGSKA (reference sequence).